This T cell receptor (beta chain) was recovered during a study of identical twins. V lost 3 bases, J lost 4 bases, and 13 bases stayed unmatched. The germline CDR1 and CDR2 sequences are KGHDR and SFDVKD. This CDR3 has 18 residues. TCRdb reanalysed the 5' RACE reads using MiXCR and keeps one entry per CDR3 protein. The repertoire consists of more than 350,000 distinct CDR3 sequences, with approximately 8.7% occurring once and the leading ten covering roughly 8.9%. This clonotype was seen a few times. The genes are TRBV24-1 and TRBJ2-3; 9 bases align to TRBD2. The sequencing input was naive T cells sorted from blood. This receptor was obtained from a woman in her fifties or sixties in good health. CDR3 protein: CATSDPLLAREGADTQYF. DNA of the CDR3: TGTGCCACCAGTGATCCCCTTCTTGCGCGGGAGGGCGCAGATACGCAGTATTTT.